This TCR beta chain emerged from a study of T cell repertoires in aging, cancer and after chemotherapy. The CDR3 extends over 14 amino acids. The germline CDR1 and CDR2 sequences are MNHNS and SASEGT. V gave up 2 bases and J gave up 0 bases, with 5 bases separating them. The template was genomic DNA from peripheral blood, not RNA. A mixed TRB-A/B primer pool amplified rearranged TRB by multiplex touch-down PCR. TCRdb processed the multiplex PCR reads anew with MiXCR; each CDR3 protein has one entry. Among thousands of distinct CDR3 sequences, 35% to 50% were seen once, and the ten largest hold roughly 7.3%.

The source is a human donor with a blood cancer. This chain links TRBV6-1 with TRBJ1-3; D is undetermined. Sequencing was performed on blood. The CDR3 reads CASSETSSGNTIYF. The CDR3 DNA follows: TGTGCCAGCAGTGAAACGAGCTCTGGAAACACCATATATTTT.